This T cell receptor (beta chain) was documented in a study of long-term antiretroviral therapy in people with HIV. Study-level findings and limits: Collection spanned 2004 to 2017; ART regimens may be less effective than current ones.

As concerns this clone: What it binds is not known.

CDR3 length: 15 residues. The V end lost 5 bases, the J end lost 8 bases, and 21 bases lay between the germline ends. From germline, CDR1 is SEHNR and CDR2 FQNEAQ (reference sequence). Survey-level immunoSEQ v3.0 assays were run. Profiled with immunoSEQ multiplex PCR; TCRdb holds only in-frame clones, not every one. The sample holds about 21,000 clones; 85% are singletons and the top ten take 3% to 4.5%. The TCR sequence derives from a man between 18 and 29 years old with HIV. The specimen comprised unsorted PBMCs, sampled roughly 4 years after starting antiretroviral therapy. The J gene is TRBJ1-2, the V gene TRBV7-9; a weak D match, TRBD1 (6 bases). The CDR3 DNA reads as TGTGCCAGCAGCCCTACAGGGACCGTAACTTCGGGCTACACCTTC. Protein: CASSPTGTVTSGYTF.